This T cell receptor beta chain is drawn from a study of shared clonotypes between healthy human individuals. Into CD45RA+ naive and CD45RA-negative memory subsets, the CD4+ cells were split. The CDR3 has 17 residues. Trimming cost V 2 bases and J 2 bases, with 19 bases left between them. Germline V lookup: CDR1 SGHRS, CDR2 YFSETQ. The table came from immunoSEQ multiplex PCR; TCRdb's copy has only in-frame clones and leaves some out. The repertoire holds around 1.1 million clones, around three quarters seen once, with 0.7% to 0.95% in the top ten. This clonotype originated in a man aged 18 to 29 in good health. Some clones in this sample may be carry-over from other donors' samples. The specimen was memory CD4+ T cells from PBMCs. Documented subset: CD45RA-negative fraction. The chain uses TRBV5-1 and TRBJ2-5; weak D call: TRBD2 (6 bases). The CDR3 loop reads CASSFGGAARMQETQYF. DNA for the CDR3: TGCGCCAGCAGCTTTGGAGGGGCCGCCCGAATGCAAGAGACCCAGTACTTC.